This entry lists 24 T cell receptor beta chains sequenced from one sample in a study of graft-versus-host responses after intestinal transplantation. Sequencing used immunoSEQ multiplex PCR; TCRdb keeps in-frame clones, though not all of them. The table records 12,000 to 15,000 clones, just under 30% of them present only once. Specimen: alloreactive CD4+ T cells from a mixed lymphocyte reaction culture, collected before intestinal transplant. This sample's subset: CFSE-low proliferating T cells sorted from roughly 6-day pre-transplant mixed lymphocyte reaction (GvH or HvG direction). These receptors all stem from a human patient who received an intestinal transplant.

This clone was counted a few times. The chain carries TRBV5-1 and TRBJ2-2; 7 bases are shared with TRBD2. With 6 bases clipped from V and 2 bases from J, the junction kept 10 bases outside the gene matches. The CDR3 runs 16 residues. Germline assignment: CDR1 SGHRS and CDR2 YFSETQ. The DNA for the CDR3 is TGCGCCAGCACCGCACTAGCGACACCCAACACCGGGGAGCTGTTTTTT. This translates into CASTALATPNTGELFF.

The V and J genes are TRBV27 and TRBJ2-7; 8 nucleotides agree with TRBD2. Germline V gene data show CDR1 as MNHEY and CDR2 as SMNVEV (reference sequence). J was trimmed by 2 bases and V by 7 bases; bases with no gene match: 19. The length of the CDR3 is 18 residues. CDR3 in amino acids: CASTLRASGQHRPYEQYF. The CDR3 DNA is TGTGCCAGCACCCTTCGGGCTAGCGGGCAACACCGGCCCTACGAGCAGTACTTC.

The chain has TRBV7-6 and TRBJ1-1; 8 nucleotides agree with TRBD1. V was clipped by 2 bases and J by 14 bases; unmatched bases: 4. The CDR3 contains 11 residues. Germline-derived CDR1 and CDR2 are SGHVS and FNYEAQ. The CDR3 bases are TGTGCCAGCAGCTTACAGGGGGCCGGCTTCTTT. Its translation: CASSLQGAGFF. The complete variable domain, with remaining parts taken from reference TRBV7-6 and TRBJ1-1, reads GAGVSQSPRYKVTKRGQDVALRCDPISGHVSLYWYRQALGQGPEFLTYFNYEAQQDKSGLPNDRFSAERPEGSISTLTIQRTEQRDSAMYRCASSLQGAGFFGQGTRLTVV.

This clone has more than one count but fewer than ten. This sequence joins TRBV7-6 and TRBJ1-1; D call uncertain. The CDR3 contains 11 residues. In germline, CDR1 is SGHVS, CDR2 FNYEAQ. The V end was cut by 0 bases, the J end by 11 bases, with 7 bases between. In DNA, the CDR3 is TGTGCCAGCAGCTTAGCGGGATCGGCTTTCTTT. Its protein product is CASSLAGSAFF.

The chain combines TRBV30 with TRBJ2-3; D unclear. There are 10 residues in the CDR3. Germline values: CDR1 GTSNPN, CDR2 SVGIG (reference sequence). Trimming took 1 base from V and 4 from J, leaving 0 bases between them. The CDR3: CAWSADTQYF. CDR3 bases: TGTGCCTGGAGTGCAGATACGCAGTATTTT. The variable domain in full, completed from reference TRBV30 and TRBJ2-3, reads SQTIHQWPATLVQPVGSPLSLECTVEGTSNPNLYWYRQAAGRGLQLLFYSVGIGQISSEVPQNLSASRPQDRQFILSSKKLLLSDSGFYLCAWSADTQYFGPGTRLTVL.

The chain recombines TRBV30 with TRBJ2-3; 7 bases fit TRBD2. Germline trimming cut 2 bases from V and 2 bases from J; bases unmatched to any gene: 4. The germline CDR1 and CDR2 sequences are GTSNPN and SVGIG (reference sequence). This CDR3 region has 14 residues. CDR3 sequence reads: CAWSSAGVTDTQYF. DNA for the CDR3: TGTGCCTGGAGTTCTGCGGGAGTCACAGATACGCAGTATTTT.

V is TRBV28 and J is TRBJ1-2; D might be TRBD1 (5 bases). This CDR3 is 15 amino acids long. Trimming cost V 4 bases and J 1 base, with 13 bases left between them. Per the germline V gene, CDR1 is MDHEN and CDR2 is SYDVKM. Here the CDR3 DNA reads TGTGCCAGCAGTTCTCTTGGGGGGGATAACTATGGCTACACCTTC. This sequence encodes CASSSLGGDNYGYTF.

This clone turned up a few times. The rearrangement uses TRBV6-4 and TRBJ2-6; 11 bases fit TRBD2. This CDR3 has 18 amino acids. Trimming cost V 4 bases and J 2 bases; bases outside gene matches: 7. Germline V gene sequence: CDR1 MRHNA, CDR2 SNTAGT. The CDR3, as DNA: TGTGCCAGCAGTGTAGAACTAGCGGGAGACGCTGGGGCCAACGTCCTGACTTTC. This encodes CASSVELAGDAGANVLTF.

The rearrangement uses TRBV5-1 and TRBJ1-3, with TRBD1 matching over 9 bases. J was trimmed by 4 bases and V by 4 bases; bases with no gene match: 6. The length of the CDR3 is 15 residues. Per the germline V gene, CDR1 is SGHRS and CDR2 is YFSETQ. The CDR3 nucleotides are TGCGCCAGCAGCCGACAGGGGGAAAAAGGAAACACCATATATTTT. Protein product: CASSRQGEKGNTIYF.

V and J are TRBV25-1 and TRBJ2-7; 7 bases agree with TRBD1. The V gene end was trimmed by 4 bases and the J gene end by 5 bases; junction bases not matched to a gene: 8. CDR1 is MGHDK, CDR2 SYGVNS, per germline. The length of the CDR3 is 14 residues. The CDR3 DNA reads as TGTGCCAGCAGTGCGGGACAGTCGTGGCACGAGCAGTACTTC. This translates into CASSAGQSWHEQYF.

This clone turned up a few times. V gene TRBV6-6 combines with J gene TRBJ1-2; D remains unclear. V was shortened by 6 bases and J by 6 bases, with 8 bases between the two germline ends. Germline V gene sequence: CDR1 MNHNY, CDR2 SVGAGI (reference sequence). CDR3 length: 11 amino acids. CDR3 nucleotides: TGTGCCAGCAGGGACTGGCATGGCTACACCTTC. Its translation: CASRDWHGYTF.

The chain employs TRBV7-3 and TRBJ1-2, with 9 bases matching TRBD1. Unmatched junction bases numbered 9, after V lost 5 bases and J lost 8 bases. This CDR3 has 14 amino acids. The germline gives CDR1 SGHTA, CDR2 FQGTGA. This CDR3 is CASSPGDRASGYTF. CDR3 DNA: TGTGCCAGCAGCCCCGGGGACAGGGCAAGCGGCTACACCTTC.

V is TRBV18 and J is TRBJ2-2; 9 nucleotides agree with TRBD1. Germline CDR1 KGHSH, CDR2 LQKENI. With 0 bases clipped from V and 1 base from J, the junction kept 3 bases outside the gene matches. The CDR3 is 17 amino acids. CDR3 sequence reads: CASSPPTGGMNTGELFF. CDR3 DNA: TGTGCCAGCTCACCACCGACAGGGGGTATGAACACCGGGGAGCTGTTTTTT.

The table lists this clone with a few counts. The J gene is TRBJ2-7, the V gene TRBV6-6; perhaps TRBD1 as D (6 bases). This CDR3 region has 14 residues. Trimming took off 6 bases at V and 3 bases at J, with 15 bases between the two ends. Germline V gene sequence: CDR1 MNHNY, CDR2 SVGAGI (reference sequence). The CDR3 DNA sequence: TGTGCCAGCAGCCGTGACAGGATTAACTACGAGCAGTACTTC. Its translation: CASSRDRINYEQYF.

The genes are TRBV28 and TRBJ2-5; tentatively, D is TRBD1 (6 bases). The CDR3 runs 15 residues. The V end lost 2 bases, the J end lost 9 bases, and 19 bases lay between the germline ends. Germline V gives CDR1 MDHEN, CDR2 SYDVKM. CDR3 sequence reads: CASSLGSRTARAQYF. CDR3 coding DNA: TGTGCCAGCAGTTTAGGGTCAAGGACAGCGCGGGCCCAGTACTTC.

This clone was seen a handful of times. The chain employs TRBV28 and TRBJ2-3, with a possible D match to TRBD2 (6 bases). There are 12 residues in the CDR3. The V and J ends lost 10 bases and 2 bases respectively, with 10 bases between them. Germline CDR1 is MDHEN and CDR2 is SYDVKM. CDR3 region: CATGRYTDTQYF. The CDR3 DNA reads TGTGCCACCGGGAGATACACAGATACGCAGTATTTT.

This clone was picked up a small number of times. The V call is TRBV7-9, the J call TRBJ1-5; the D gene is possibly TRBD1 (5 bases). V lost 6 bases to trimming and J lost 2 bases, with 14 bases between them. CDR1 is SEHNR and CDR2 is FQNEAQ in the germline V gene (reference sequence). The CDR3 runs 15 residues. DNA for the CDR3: TGTGCCAGCAGTTCGCAGGGAAACGGCAATCAGCCCCAGCATTTT. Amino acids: CASSSQGNGNQPQHF. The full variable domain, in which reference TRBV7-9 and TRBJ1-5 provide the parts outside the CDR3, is DTGVSQNPRHKITKRGQNVTFRCDPISEHNRLYWYRQTLGQGPEFLTYFQNEAQLEKSRLLSDRFSAERPKGSFSTLEIQRTEQGDSAMYLCASSSQGNGNQPQHFGDGTRLSIL.

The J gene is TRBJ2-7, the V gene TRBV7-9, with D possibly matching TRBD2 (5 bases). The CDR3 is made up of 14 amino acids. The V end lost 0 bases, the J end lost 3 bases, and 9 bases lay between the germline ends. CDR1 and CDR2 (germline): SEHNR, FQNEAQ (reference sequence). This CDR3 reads CASSLAGVFYEQYF. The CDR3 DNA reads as TGTGCCAGCAGCTTAGCGGGAGTCTTCTACGAGCAGTACTTC.

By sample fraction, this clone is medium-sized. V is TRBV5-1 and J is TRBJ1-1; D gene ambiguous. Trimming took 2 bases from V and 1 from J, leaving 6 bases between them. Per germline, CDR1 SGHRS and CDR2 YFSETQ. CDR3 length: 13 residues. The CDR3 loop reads CASSFQANTEAFF. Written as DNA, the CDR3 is TGCGCCAGCAGCTTTCAGGCGAACACTGAAGCTTTCTTT.

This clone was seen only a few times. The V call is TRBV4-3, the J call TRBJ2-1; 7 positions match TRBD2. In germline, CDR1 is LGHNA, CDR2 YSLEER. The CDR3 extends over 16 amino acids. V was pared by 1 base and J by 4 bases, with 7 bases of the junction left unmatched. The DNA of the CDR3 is TGCGCCAGCAGCCAAGGGAGCGGGAACGTATACAATGAGCAGTTCTTC. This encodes CASSQGSGNVYNEQFF.

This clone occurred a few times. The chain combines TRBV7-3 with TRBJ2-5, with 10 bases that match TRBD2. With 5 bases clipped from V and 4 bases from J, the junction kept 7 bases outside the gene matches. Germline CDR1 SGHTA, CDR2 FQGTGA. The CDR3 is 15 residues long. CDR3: CASSRGLAEGETQYF. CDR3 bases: TGTGCCAGCAGCCGCGGACTAGCGGAGGGAGAGACCCAGTACTTC.

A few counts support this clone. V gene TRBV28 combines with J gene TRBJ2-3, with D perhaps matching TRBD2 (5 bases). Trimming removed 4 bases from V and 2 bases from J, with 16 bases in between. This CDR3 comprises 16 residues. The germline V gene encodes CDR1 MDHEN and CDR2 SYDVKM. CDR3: CASSSRVERTTDTQYF. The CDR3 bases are TGTGCCAGCAGTTCCCGGGTAGAGCGGACCACAGATACGCAGTATTTT.

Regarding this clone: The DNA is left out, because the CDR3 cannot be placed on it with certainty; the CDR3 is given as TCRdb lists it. The CDR3 is CASSSSGQGVKQYF. The chain uses TRBV7-2 and TRBJ2-7; whether TRBD1, the table's D call, matches the DNA was not checked. The CDR3 contains 14 residues when both ends are counted. Germline CDR1 reads SGHTA; CDR2 reads FQGNSA.

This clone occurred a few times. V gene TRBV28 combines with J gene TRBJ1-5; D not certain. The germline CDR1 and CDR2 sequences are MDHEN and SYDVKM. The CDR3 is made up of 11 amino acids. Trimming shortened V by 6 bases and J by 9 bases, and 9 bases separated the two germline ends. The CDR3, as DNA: TGTGCCAGCAGCTCACGACGGCCCCAGCATTTT. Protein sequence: CASSSRRPQHF.